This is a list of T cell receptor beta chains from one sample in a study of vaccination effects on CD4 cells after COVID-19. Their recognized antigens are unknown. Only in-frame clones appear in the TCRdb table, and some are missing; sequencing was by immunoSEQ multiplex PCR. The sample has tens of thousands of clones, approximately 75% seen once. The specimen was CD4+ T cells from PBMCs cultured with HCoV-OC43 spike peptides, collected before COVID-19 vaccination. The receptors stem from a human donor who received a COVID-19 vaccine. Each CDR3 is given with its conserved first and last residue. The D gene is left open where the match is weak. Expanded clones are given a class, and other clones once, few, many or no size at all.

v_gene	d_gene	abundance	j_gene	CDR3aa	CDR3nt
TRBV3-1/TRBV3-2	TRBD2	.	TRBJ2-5	CASRLLAGGYETQYF	TGTGCCAGCAGACTACTAGCGGGGGGGTATGAGACCCAGTACTTC
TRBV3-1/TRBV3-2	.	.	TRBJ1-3	CASSLGGGNTIYF	TGTGCCAGCAGCCTAGGTGGAGGAAACACCATATATTTT
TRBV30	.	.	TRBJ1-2	CAWSWGVAPRYGYTF	TGTGCCTGGAGTTGGGGGGTAGCGCCACGCTATGGCTACACCTTC
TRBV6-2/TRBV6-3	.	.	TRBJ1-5	CASSYRKGRSNQPQHF	TGTGCCAGCAGTTACCGAAAAGGGCGTAGCAATCAGCCCCAGCATTTT
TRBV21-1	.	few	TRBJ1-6	CASSMVDRVYNSPLHF	TGTGCCAGCAGCATGGTAGACAGGGTATATAATTCACCCCTCCACTTT
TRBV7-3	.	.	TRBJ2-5	CASSLDPAGGRAETQYF	TGTGCCAGCAGCCTAGATCCCGCCGGGGGCAGGGCGGAGACCCAGTACTTC
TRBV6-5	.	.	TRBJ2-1	CASSYSRTAEQFF	TGTGCCAGCAGTTACTCGCGGACAGCCGAGCAGTTCTTC
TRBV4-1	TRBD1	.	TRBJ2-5	CASSQRTGTGGQETQYF	TGCGCCAGCAGCCAACGCACCGGGACAGGGGGCCAAGAGACCCAGTACTTC
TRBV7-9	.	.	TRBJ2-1	CASRSLHNEQFF	TGTGCCAGCAGGTCCCTCCACAATGAGCAGTTCTTC
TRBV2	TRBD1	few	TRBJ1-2	CASRSQGEGYGYTF	TGTGCCAGCAGGTCGCAGGGGGAAGGGTATGGCTACACCTTC
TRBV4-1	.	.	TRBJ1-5	CASSQTGAINQPQHF	TGCGCCAGCAGCCAGACGGGGGCAATCAATCAGCCCCAGCATTTT
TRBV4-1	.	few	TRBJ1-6	CASSQDVGHQYSPLHF	TGCGCCAGCAGCCAAGATGTAGGACACCAGTATTCACCCCTCCACTTT
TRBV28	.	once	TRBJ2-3	CASSGRAGAGDTQYF	TGTGCCAGCAGTGGGAGGGCAGGGGCGGGGGATACGCAGTATTTT
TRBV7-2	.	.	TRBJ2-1	CASSLWGNEQFF	TGTGCCAGCAGCTTGTGGGGCAATGAGCAGTTCTTC